The clone carrying this TCR beta chain was seen a few times. The data derive from a study of blood T cell repertoires in COVID-19. Study-level background: From T cells, B-cell-depleted T cells, or PBMCs came the material, which was cDNA or gDNA.

In the original workflow: Researchers report that nucleated cell counts were estimated from reference gene primer amplification. TCRdb's table, derived via immunoSEQ multiplex PCR, lists solely in-frame clones and lacks some. V, J and clone size are those of that table, while D and trimming were read from the DNA. In the table there are approximately 94,000 clones, more than 75% of which are singletons. The sample taken for sequencing was peripheral blood. This receptor was obtained from a man aged 25 to 40 in a cohort sampled during active COVID-19.

Written as DNA, the CDR3 is TGTGCCAGCAGCTTAGTGGCAGGGGGCCGGCTCAATCAGCCCCAGCATTTT. Its translation is CASSLVAGGRLNQPQHF. The chain has TRBV7-9 and TRBJ1-5; 8 bases agree with TRBD1. The J segment lost 3 bases and the V segment lost 1 base, leaving 8 bases of the junction unmatched. The CDR3 totals 17 residues. Germline CDR1 reads SEHNR; CDR2 reads FQNEAQ (reference sequence).